These 11 T cell receptor beta chains originate from one sample sequenced in a study of OX40 agonist ivuxolimab in advanced cancers. The data were produced by immunoSEQ multiplex PCR, yet TCRdb's version contains in-frame clones alone and is incomplete. The data contain about 120,000 clones, around 93% of them singletons. This specimen was CD4+ or CD8+ T cells sorted from blood, taken in a trial of the OX40 agonist ivuxolimab. These receptors were obtained from an adult with an advanced solid tumor such as melanoma, head and neck, liver or kidney cancer.

This clone showed up just a few times. CDR3 loop: CASSPAGAGNQPQHF. The CDR3 nucleotides read TGTGCCAGCTCACCAGCAGGGGCGGGCAATCAGCCCCAGCATTTT. This chain uses TRBV18 with TRBJ1-5; the D gene is possibly TRBD1 (6 bases). CDR3 length: 15 amino acids. CDR1 and CDR2 (germline): KGHSH, LQKENI. The germline V and J ends were trimmed by 2 bases and 2 bases, with 10 bases remaining between them.

The chain is built from TRBV6-1 and TRBJ2-3, with D hard to call. V was pared by 6 bases and J by 1 base, with 14 bases between. The CDR3 consists of 15 residues. CDR1 is MNHNS and CDR2 is SASEGT in the germline V gene. The CDR3 protein is CASRELRTGTDTQYF. The DNA of the CDR3 is TGTGCCAGCAGAGAACTTCGGACGGGCACAGATACGCAGTATTTT.

CDR3 nucleotide sequence: TGTGCCAGGGGGAGGGATTCGTCCACCCTCCACTTT. It specifies CARGRDSSTLHF. The chain carries TRBV19 and TRBJ1-6; no firm D call. CDR1 is LNHDA and CDR2 is SQIVND in the germline V gene (reference sequence). V was shortened by 9 bases and J by 14 bases, with 17 bases between the two germline ends. This CDR3 has 12 amino acids.

Of note for this clone: Other DNA sequences within the sample encode an identical CDR3. This chain connects TRBV2 to TRBJ1-2; D uncertain. CDR3 length equals 14 residues. Per the germline V gene, CDR1 is SNHLY and CDR2 is FYNNEI. Trimming cost V 6 bases and J 6 bases, with 17 bases left between them. The CDR3 loop is CASRVDRQLDGYTF. In nucleotides, the CDR3 is TGTGCCAGCAGGGTGGATAGGCAGCTTGATGGCTACACCTTC. The full variable domain, completed using reference TRBV2 and TRBJ1-2, is EPEVTQTPSHQVTQMGQEVILRCVPISNHLYFYWYRQILGQKVEFLVSFYNNEISEKSEIFDDQFSVERPDGSNFTLKIRSTKLEDSAMYFCASRVDRQLDGYTFGSGTRLTVV.

This chain uses TRBV7-6 with TRBJ1-5; 8 bases align to TRBD1. The CDR3 runs to 16 residues. Germline V gene lookup returns CDR1 SGHVS and CDR2 FNYEAQ. Trimming cost V 5 bases and J 0 bases; bases outside gene matches: 6. The CDR3 region is CASSAGTGFSNQPQHF. The CDR3 nucleotides read TGTGCCAGCAGCGCCGGGACAGGATTTAGCAATCAGCCCCAGCATTTT.

The J gene is TRBJ2-5, the V gene TRBV29-1; 8 positions match TRBD1. The CDR3 sequence is 13 residues long. CDR1 and CDR2 from the germline V gene are SQVTM and ANQGSEA. V gave up 2 bases and J gave up 6 bases; unmatched junction bases: 5. The CDR3 nucleotides read TGCAGCGTTGAACCACAGGGGGGACAGACCCAGTACTTC. It encodes CSVEPQGGQTQYF.

The CDR3 region is CASSRTSNQETQYF. The CDR3 DNA follows: TGTGCCAGCAGTAGAACTAGTAACCAAGAGACCCAGTACTTC. The gene calls are TRBV6-1 and TRBJ2-5, with a weak D call TRBD2 (5 bases). The CDR3 loop spans 14 amino acids. V dropped 5 bases and J dropped 0 bases, with 10 bases sitting between them. Germline CDR1 reads MNHNS; CDR2 reads SASEGT.

This clone was observed once. The rearrangement links TRBV6-6 to TRBJ2-5, with TRBD1 matching 10 bases. V was clipped by 5 bases and J by 9 bases; unmatched bases: 15. CDR3 length: 16 residues. Germline V lookup: CDR1 MNHNY, CDR2 SVGAGI (reference sequence). CDR3 nucleotides: TGTGCCAGCAGTAAATCTCACTCCGGGACAGGGGTGGCCCAGTACTTC. This gives the protein CASSKSHSGTGVAQYF.

The rearrangement links TRBV2 to TRBJ1-1; D not resolved. The V gene's germline CDR1 is SNHLY and CDR2 FYNNEI. This CDR3 has 14 residues. V was clipped by 3 bases and J by 1 base, with 9 bases between them. The CDR3 DNA is TGTGCCAGCAGTGAGGAACTTGCGAACACTGAAGCTTTCTTT. Amino acids: CASSEELANTEAFF.

V and J are TRBV5-4 and TRBJ1-4, with D unclear. The CDR3 has 18 amino acids. Germline V gene sequence: CDR1 SGHNT, CDR2 YYREEE (reference sequence). V was shortened by 0 bases and J by 1 base, with 16 bases between the two germline ends. The CDR3 loop reads CASSLAGAPPLTNEKLFF. CDR3 coding DNA: TGTGCCAGCAGCTTGGCAGGCGCCCCCCCCTTAACTAATGAAAAACTGTTTTTT.

This chain joins TRBV6-5 and TRBJ1-1, with D unclear. CDR1 and CDR2 from the germline V gene are MNHEY and SVGAGI. The ends were cut back, 0 bases at V and 0 bases at J, with 11 bases in the middle. This CDR3 region has 16 residues. CDR3 sequence reads: CASSYSRERMNTEAFF. DNA of the CDR3: TGTGCCAGCAGTTACTCAAGGGAAAGAATGAACACTGAAGCTTTCTTT.